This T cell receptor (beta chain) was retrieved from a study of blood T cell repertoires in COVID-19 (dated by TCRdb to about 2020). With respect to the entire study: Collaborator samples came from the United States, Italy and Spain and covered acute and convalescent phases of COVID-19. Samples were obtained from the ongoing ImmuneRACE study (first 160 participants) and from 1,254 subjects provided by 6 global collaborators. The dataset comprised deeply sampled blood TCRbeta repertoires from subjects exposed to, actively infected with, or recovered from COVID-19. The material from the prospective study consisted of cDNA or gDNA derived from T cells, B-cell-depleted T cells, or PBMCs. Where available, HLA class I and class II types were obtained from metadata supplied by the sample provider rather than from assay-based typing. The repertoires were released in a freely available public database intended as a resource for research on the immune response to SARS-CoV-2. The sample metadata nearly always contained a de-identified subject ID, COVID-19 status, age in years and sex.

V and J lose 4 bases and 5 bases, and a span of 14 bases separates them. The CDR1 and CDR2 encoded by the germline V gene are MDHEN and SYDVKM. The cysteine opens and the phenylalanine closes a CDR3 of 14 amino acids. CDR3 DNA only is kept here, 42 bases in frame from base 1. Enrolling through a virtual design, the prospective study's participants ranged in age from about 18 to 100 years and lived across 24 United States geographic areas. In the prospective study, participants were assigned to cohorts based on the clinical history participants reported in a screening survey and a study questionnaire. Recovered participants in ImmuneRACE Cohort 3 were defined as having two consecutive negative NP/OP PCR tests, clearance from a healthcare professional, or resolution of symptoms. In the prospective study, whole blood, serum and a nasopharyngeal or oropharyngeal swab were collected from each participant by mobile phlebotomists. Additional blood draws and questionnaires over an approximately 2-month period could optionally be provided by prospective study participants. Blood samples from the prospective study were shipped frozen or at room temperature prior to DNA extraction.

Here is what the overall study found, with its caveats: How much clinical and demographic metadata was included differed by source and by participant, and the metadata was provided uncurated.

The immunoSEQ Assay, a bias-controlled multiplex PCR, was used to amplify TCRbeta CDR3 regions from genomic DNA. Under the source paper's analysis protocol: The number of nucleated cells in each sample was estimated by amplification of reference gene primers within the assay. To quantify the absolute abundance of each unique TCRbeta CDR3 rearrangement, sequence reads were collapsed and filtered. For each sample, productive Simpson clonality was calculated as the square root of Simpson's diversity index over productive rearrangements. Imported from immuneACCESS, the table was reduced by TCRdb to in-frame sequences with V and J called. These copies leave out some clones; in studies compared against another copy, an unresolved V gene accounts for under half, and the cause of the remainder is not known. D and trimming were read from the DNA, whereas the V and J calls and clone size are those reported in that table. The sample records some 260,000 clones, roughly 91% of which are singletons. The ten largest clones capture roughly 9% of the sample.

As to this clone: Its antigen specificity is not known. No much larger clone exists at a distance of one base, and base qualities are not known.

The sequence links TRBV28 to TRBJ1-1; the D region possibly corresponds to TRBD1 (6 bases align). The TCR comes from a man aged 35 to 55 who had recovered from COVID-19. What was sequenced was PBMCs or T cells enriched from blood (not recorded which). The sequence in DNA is TGTGCCAGCAGTTCAGTGAGGACAGTTACTGAAGCTTTCTTT. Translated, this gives CASSSVRTVTEAFF.